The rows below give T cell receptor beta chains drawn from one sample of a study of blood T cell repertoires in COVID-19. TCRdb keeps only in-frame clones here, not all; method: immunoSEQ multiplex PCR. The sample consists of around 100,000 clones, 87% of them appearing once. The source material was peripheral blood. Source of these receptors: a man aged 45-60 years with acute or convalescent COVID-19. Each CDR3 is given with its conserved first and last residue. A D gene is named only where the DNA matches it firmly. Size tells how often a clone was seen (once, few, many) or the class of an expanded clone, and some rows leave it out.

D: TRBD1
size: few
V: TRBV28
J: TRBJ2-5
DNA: TGTGCCAGCAGGCTGACAGGGCTACAAGAGACCCAGTACTTC
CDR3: CASRLTGLQETQYF

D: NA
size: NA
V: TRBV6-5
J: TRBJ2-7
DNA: TGTGCCACCTCCGCGCGGTGGAACGAGCAGTACTTC
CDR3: CATSARWNEQYF

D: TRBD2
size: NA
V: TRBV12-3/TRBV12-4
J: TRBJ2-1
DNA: TGTGCCAGCAGTTGGACTAGCGGGAGTGAGCAGTTCTTC
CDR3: CASSWTSGSEQFF

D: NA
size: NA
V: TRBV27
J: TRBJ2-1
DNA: TGTGCCAGCAAAGGGTTTGGCGGGAACGTTTACAATGAGCAGTTCTTC
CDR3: CASKGFGGNVYNEQFF

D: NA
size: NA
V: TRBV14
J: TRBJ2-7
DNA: TGTGCCAGCAGCCAAGACTATTACTACGAGCAGTACTTC
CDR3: CASSQDYYYEQYF

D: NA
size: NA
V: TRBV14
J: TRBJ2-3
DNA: TGTGCCAGCAGCCAAGCCTTGCAGGGATTTGATACGCAGTATTTT
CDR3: CASSQALQGFDTQYF

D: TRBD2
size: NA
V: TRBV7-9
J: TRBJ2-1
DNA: TGTGCCAGCAGCATCCCGTCCTTCGCGGGAGGTCCCAATGAGCAGTTCTTC
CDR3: CASSIPSFAGGPNEQFF

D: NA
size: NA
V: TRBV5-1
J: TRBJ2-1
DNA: TGCGCCAGCAGCTCAATGGCAGGCGGGCTGACCTACAATGAGCAGTTCTTC
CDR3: CASSSMAGGLTYNEQFF

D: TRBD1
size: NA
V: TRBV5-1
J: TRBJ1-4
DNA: TGCGCCAGCAGCGGGGGGACAGGGAGAGAAAAACTGTTTTTT
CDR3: CASSGGTGREKLFF

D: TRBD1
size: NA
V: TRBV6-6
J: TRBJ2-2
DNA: TGTGCCAGCAGTTTAGGGGGCTCAAGGGAGCTGTTTTTT
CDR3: CASSLGGSRELFF

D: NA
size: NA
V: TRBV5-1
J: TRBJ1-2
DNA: TGCGCCAGCAGCCAGGACAGAGGGTCGGGCTACACCTTC
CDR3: CASSQDRGSGYTF

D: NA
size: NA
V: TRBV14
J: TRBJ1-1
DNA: TGTGCCAGCAGCGCCCGGTGGACTGAAGCTTTCTTT
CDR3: CASSARWTEAFF

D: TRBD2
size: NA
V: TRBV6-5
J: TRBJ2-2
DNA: TGTGCCAGCAGTTACCGGGGGGTGTCAACCGGGGAGCTGTTTTTT
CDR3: CASSYRGVSTGELFF

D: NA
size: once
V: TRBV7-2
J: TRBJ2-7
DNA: TGTGCCAGCAGCTTTGGCCTTTCCTACGAGCAGTACTTC
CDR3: CASSFGLSYEQYF

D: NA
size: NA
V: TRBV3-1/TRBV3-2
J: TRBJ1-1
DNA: TGTGCCAGCAGCCACCCAGGGGTATTGAGCACTGAAGCTTTCTTT
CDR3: CASSHPGVLSTEAFF

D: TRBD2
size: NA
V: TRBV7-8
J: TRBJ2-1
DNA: TGTGCCAGCAGCTTGACCCCGGGACTAGCGAACAATGAGCAGTTCTTC
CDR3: CASSLTPGLANNEQFF

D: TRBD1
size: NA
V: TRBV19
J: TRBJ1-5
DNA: TGTGCCAGTAGTATGGGACAGGGTCAGCCCCAGCATTTT
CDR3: CASSMGQGQPQHF

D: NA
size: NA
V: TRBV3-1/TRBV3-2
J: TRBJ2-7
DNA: TGTGCCAGCACCAACAGCTACGAGCAGTACTTC
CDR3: CASTNSYEQYF

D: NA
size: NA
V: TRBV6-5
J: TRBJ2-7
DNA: TGTGCCAGCAGTTACGACCCTCGGGGGTCCGAGCAGTACTTC
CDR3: CASSYDPRGSEQYF

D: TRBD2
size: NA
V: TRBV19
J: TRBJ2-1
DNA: TGTGCCAGTAGTATGGTCGGGGGGAATGAGCAGTTCTTC
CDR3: CASSMVGGNEQFF

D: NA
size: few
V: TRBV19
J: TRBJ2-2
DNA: TGTGCCAGTAGCCGGATCGGGGGCACCGGGGAGCTGTTTTTT
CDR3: CASSRIGGTGELFF

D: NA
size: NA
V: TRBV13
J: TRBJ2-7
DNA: TGTGCCAGCAGCTCCCGGGGTTTTTACGAGCAGTACTTC
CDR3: CASSSRGFYEQYF

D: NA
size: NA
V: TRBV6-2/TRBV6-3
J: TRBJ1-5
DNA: TGTGCCAGCAGCCTACCAGACAGCCGCAATCAGCCCCAGCATTTT
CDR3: CASSLPDSRNQPQHF